Each of the 22 T cell receptor beta chains below was sequenced from the same sample in a study of shared T cell receptors in the human thymus. Method: immunoSEQ multiplex PCR; TCRdb's copy keeps in-frame clones and lacks some. The sample yields hundreds of thousands of clones, over 75% seen once. The sample was also reused in another study, on human thymus T cells.

Sequencing used thymocytes. The receptor set was obtained from a boy younger than two with a congenital heart defect.

J is TRBJ2-7 and V is TRBV11-3; D is perhaps TRBD1 (5 bases). Per the germline V gene, CDR1 is SGHNT and CDR2 is YENEEA. The V and J ends lost 5 bases and 6 bases respectively, with 14 bases between them. This CDR3 is 13 amino acids long. DNA for the CDR3: TGTGCCAGCAGCATAAACCAGGGCGGCGAGCAGTACTTC. Protein product: CASSINQGGEQYF. The full variable domain, in which reference TRBV11-3 and TRBJ2-7 provide the parts outside the CDR3, is EAGVVQSPRYKIIEKKQPVAFWCNPISGHNTLYWYLQNLGQGPELLIRYENEEAVDDSQLPKDRFSAERLKGVDSTLKIQPAELGDSAVYLCASSINQGGEQYFGPGTRLTVT.

This clone was seen once. The rearrangement uses TRBV27 and TRBJ2-1; D perhaps matches TRBD2 (6 bases). Germline V gives CDR1 MNHEY, CDR2 SMNVEV (reference sequence). The CDR3 length is 16 residues. V was trimmed by 9 bases and J by 7 bases, leaving 25 bases between them. CDR3 in DNA: TGTGCCAGTATTGTGGGGGGAAAAGGCTCCTGGAATGAGCAGTTCTTC. It translates to CASIVGGKGSWNEQFF.

This chain joins TRBV5-5 and TRBJ1-3; D possibly corresponds to TRBD1 (6 bases). This CDR3 comprises 14 residues. Trimming took 3 bases from V and 0 from J, leaving 7 bases between them. Germline CDR1 reads SGHKS; CDR2 reads YYEKEE (reference sequence). Written as DNA, the CDR3 is TGTGCCAGCAGCTCGGACAGCTCTGGAAACACCATATATTTT. Its translation: CASSSDSSGNTIYF.

The rearrangement joins TRBV21-1 to TRBJ1-1; the DNA was not used to check the table's D call, TRBD1. TRBV21-1 is a known pseudogene. CDR3 length equals 14 residues. The CDR3 region has the DNA TGTGCCAGACAGACAGCCCCCATGAACACTGAAGCTTTCTTT. Translating gives CARQTAPMNTEAFF.

CDR3 nucleotides: TGTGCCATCAGTGGCCGGGAAAGGGACAATGAGCAGTTCTTC. Translating gives CAISGRERDNEQFF. The rearrangement joins TRBV10-3 to TRBJ2-1, with a possible D match to TRBD2 (5 bases). Germline V CDR1 and CDR2: ENHRY, SYGVKD. Trimming removed 4 bases from V and 5 bases from J, with 12 bases in between. This CDR3 is built from 14 residues.

This clone was counted once. The rearrangement joins TRBV4-3 to TRBJ2-1; TRBD2 matches 10 bases. V shed 7 bases and J 6 bases; nucleotides not matched to a gene: 9. This CDR3 is 15 amino acids long. Germline-derived CDR1 and CDR2 are LGHNA and YSLEER. The CDR3 loop reads CASKGGASGSNEQFF. The CDR3, as DNA: TGCGCCAGCAAGGGAGGGGCTAGCGGGAGCAATGAGCAGTTCTTC.

This CDR3 is CASSQGAAGRDSTDTQYF. The CDR3 DNA sequence: TGTGCCAGCAGCCAAGGGGCTGCCGGGCGGGACAGCACAGATACGCAGTATTTT. V and J are TRBV4-2 and TRBJ2-3, with D perhaps TRBD2 (6 bases). The CDR3 loop spans 18 amino acids. The V gene's germline CDR1 is LGHNA and CDR2 YNFKEQ. V lost 1 base and J lost 0, with 17 bases in between.

V is TRBV2 and J is TRBJ2-4, with TRBD1 identical over 9 bases. Per the germline V gene, CDR1 is SNHLY and CDR2 is FYNNEI. The CDR3 contains 15 residues. The ends lost 9 bases at V and 2 bases at J; junction bases unmatched: 8. The CDR3 sequence: CARGTGKGSKNIQYF. As DNA, the CDR3 is TGTGCCAGGGGGACAGGGAAGGGATCCAAAAACATTCAGTACTTC.

This chain uses TRBV27 with TRBJ2-7, with TRBD2 matching over 7 bases. V was clipped by 3 bases and J by 0 bases; unmatched bases: 5. Looked up from germline, CDR1 is MNHEY and CDR2 is SMNVEV (reference sequence). The CDR3 contains 15 residues. The CDR3: CASSFWRGTSYEQYF. The CDR3 nucleotides are TGTGCCAGCAGTTTCTGGCGGGGGACCTCCTACGAGCAGTACTTC.

The chain links TRBV2 to TRBJ2-5, with TRBD1 identical over 10 bases. The CDR3 is 16 residues long. Germline CDR1 is SNHLY and CDR2 is FYNNEI. With 6 bases clipped from V and 5 bases from J, the junction kept 12 bases outside the gene matches. CDR3: CASRDTGTGVRETQYF. CDR3 DNA sequence: TGTGCCAGCAGGGATACCGGGACAGGGGTGAGGGAGACCCAGTACTTC.

The chain recombines TRBV5-1 with TRBJ2-1, with 8 positions matching TRBD1. V was clipped by 0 bases and J by 0 bases; unmatched bases: 17. This CDR3 is 21 amino acids long. In germline, CDR1 is SGHRS, CDR2 YFSETQ. CDR3 in DNA: TGCGCCAGCAGCTTGGTCACGGGTATTAGGGGCAGGGGGCCCTCCTACAATGAGCAGTTCTTC. The encoded protein is CASSLVTGIRGRGPSYNEQFF.

The chain employs TRBV19 and TRBJ2-7; 12 bases are a match to TRBD2. The CDR3 runs to 17 residues. The germline V gene encodes CDR1 LNHDA and CDR2 SQIVND (reference sequence). Trimming took 3 bases from V and 3 from J; bases not matched to a gene: 9. As DNA, the CDR3 is TGTGCCAGTAGTATGGGGGCTAGCGGGAGGGCCGGCTACGAGCAGTACTTC. As protein: CASSMGASGRAGYEQYF.

V is TRBV18 and J is TRBJ1-5; 7 nucleotides align to TRBD1. The trim removed 6 bases at V and 0 bases at J, leaving 5 bases unmatched. CDR3 length equals 15 residues. In germline, CDR1 is KGHSH, CDR2 LQKENI. The CDR3 spells CASSPGQPSNQPQHF. The DNA for the CDR3 is TGTGCCAGCTCCCCGGGACAGCCTAGCAATCAGCCCCAGCATTTT.

The chain combines TRBV7-2 with TRBJ2-3; 7 bases line up with TRBD2. The germline CDR1 and CDR2 sequences are SGHTA and FQGNSA. The CDR3 runs 16 residues. Germline trimming cut 1 base from V and 1 base from J; bases unmatched to any gene: 5. CDR3 region: CASSLVGLAGTDTQYF. CDR3 nucleotide sequence: TGTGCCAGCAGCTTAGTTGGGCTAGCGGGCACAGATACGCAGTATTTT.

The chain couples TRBV5-6 to TRBJ2-7; 12 bases map to TRBD1. The trim removed 1 base at V and 4 bases at J, leaving 6 bases unmatched. Germline values: CDR1 SGHDT, CDR2 YYEEEE. The CDR3 covers 16 residues. The CDR3 loop is CASSLRDRGRKYEQYF. In DNA, the CDR3 is TGTGCCAGCAGCTTGAGGGACAGGGGGCGGAAATACGAGCAGTACTTC.

This chain links TRBV7-9 with TRBJ2-7; TRBD1 agrees at 7 bases. Germline V CDR1 and CDR2: SEHNR, FQNEAQ (reference sequence). The CDR3 length is 15 residues. J lost 2 bases, V lost 5 bases, and 9 bases had no gene match. The chain's CDR3 is CASSDPGQWPYEQYF. DNA for the CDR3: TGTGCCAGCAGCGATCCGGGACAGTGGCCCTACGAGCAGTACTTC.

This clone was detected only a few times. V and J are TRBV28 and TRBJ1-1; no firm D call. The CDR3 is 12 amino acids. V was shortened by 4 bases and J by 1 base, with 4 bases between the two germline ends. CDR1 and CDR2 (germline): MDHEN, SYDVKM. The CDR3: CASSWANTEAFF. The CDR3 DNA reads as TGTGCCAGCAGTTGGGCGAACACTGAAGCTTTCTTT.

This clone was found once. The rearrangement joins TRBV10-3 to TRBJ2-7; 7 positions agree with TRBD1. Germline loops: CDR1 ENHRY, CDR2 SYGVKD. There are 15 residues in the CDR3. V lost 0 bases to trimming and J lost 2 bases; unmatched junction nucleotides: 4. CDR3 nucleotide sequence: TGTGCCATCAGTGAGTCAGAACAGGGGACCTACGAGCAGTACTTC. It translates to CAISESEQGTYEQYF.

This clone is a singleton in its sample. The chain combines TRBV5-1 with TRBJ2-1, with 7 bases identical to TRBD2. The length of the CDR3 is 17 residues. V lost 4 bases, J lost 7 bases, and 17 bases stayed unmatched. Germline V gives CDR1 SGHRS, CDR2 YFSETQ. The CDR3 sequence is CASSGKSGTPPGNEQFF. CDR3 DNA: TGCGCCAGCAGCGGGAAGAGCGGGACCCCTCCGGGAAATGAGCAGTTCTTC.

The chain has TRBV30 and TRBJ2-3; the match to TRBD2 covers 8 bases. Germline V gene data show CDR1 as GTSNPN and CDR2 as SVGIG (reference sequence). V shed 3 bases and J 2 bases; nucleotides not matched to a gene: 10. The CDR3 contains 16 residues. The CDR3 is CAWRPKREPYTDTQYF. The CDR3 DNA reads TGTGCCTGGAGACCCAAGCGGGAGCCCTACACAGATACGCAGTATTTT.

The chain uses TRBV11-2 and TRBJ2-1; 14 nucleotides match TRBD2. Looked up from germline, CDR1 is SGHAT and CDR2 is FQNNGV. V lost 8 bases, J lost 9 bases, and 9 bases stayed unmatched. The CDR3 runs to 15 residues. CDR3 sequence (DNA): TGTGCCAGCTTCGGAGGGACTAGCGGGAGATGTGAGCAGTTCTTC. Encoded protein: CASFGGTSGRCEQFF.

The chain combines TRBV30 with TRBJ2-5; D possibly corresponds to TRBD1 (6 bases). The CDR3 loop spans 16 amino acids. V gave up 1 base and J gave up 1 base, with 16 bases separating them. Looked up from germline, CDR1 is GTSNPN and CDR2 is SVGIG (reference sequence). The CDR3 loop is CAWSDVGTNFQETQYF. In DNA form, the CDR3 reads TGTGCCTGGAGTGACGTCGGGACAAATTTCCAAGAGACCCAGTACTTC.